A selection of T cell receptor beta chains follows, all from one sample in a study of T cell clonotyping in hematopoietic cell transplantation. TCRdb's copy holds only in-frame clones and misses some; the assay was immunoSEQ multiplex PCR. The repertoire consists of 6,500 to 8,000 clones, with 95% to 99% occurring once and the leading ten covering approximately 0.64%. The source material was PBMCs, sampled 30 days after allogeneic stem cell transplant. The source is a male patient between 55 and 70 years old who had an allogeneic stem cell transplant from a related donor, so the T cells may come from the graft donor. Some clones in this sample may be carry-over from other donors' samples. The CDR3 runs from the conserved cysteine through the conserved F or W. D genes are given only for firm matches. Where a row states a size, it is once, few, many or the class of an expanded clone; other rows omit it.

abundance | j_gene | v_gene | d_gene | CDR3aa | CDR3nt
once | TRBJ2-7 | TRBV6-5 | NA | CASARFGEQYF | TGTGCCAGCGCGAGGTTCGGGGAGCAGTACTTC
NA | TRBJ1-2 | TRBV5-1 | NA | CASSGAEEAYGYTF | TGCGCCAGCAGCGGGGCCGAGGAAGCTTATGGCTACACCTTC
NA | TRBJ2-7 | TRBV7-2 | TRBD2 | CASTTGGAGAYEQYF | TGTGCCAGCACCACCGGGGGGGCCGGTGCCTACGAGCAGTACTTC
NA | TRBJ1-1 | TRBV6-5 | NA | CASSYRGQMNTEAFF | TGTGCCAGCAGTTACCGTGGGCAGATGAACACTGAAGCTTTCTTT
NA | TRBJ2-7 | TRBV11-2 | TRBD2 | CASSPTSGGTYEQYF | TGTGCCAGCAGCCCGACTAGCGGGGGGACCTACGAGCAGTACTTC
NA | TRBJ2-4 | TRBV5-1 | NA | CASSGDLDLAKNIQYF | TGCGCCAGCAGCGGCGACCTGGACCTAGCCAAAAACATTCAGTACTTC
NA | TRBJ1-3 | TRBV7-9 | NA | CASSLTSGAGNTIYF | TGTGCCAGCAGCTTAACCTCCGGGGCCGGAAACACCATATATTTT
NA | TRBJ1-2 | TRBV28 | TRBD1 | CASRPPGQGARGYTF | TGTGCCAGCAGGCCTCCGGGACAGGGGGCGAGGGGCTACACCTTC
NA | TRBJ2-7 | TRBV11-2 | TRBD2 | CASSLDGGGGQAYEQYF | TGTGCCAGCAGCTTAGATGGAGGCGGGGGGCAGGCCTACGAGCAGTACTTC
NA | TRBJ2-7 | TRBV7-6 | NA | CASSLALGYEQYF | TGTGCCAGCAGCTTAGCGCTGGGCTACGAGCAGTACTTC
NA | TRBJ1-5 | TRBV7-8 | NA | CASSLVFHQPQHF | TGTGCCAGCAGTTTAGTTTTTCATCAGCCCCAGCATTTT
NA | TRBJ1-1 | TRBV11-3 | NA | CASSLGISGREAFF | TGTGCCAGCAGCTTAGGTATAAGTGGCAGGGAAGCTTTCTTT
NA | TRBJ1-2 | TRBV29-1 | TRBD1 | CSVTTGANYGYTF | TGCAGCGTTACGACAGGGGCTAACTATGGCTACACCTTC
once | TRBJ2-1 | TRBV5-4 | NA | CASSLDRNNEQFF | TGTGCCAGCAGCTTAGACCGGAACAATGAGCAGTTCTTC
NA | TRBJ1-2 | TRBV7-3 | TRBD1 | CASSSGQGAIGYTF | TGTGCCAGCAGCTCGGGCCAGGGGGCGATCGGCTACACCTTC
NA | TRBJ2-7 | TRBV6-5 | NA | CASRRTGRSYEQYF | TGTGCCAGCAGGAGAACAGGCCGATCCTACGAGCAGTACTTC
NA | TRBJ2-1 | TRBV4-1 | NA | CASRRGVSNEQFF | TGCGCCAGCCGTCGTGGGGTCAGCAATGAGCAGTTCTTC
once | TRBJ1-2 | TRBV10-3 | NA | CAISELADSGKGYTF | TGTGCCATCAGTGAGTTGGCGGACTCGGGGAAAGGCTACACCTTC
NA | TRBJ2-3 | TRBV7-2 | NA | CASSPGGTLSTDTQYF | TGTGCCAGCAGTCCTGGCGGGACATTAAGCACAGATACGCAGTATTTT
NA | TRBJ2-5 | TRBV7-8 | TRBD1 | CASSSAGGTGEETQYF | TGTGCCAGCAGCTCAGCCGGTGGGACAGGGGAAGAGACCCAGTACTTC
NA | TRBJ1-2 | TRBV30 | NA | CAWSRQTDGYTF | TGTGCCTGGAGCAGACAGACCGATGGCTACACCTTC
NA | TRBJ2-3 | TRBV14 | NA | CASSQAVGGPSIDTQYF | TGTGCCAGCAGCCAAGCGGTGGGGGGGCCCTCCATCGATACGCAGTATTTT
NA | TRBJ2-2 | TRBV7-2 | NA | CASSLVGAANTGELFF | TGTGCCAGCAGCTTAGTCGGAGCAGCGAACACCGGGGAGCTGTTTTTT
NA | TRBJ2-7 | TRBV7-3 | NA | CASSSGTLNYEQYF | TGTGCCAGCAGCAGCGGGACATTAAACTACGAGCAGTACTTC
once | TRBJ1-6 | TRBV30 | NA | CAWNSAGVRYNSPLHF | TGTGCCTGGAACTCCGCAGGGGTAAGATATAATTCACCCCTCCACTTT
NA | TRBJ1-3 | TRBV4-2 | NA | CASSLMGDTIYF | TGTGCCAGCAGCCTCATGGGGGACACCATATATTTT
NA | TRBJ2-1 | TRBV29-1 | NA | CSVEPRGAPYNEQFF | TGCAGCGTTGAGCCCCGGGGGGCCCCATACAATGAGCAGTTCTTC
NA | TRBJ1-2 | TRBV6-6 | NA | CASSYREEGYTF | TGTGCCAGCAGTTACAGGGAGGAAGGCTACACCTTC
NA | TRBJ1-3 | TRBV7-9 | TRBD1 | CASSTGQGSASGNTIYF | TGTGCCAGCAGCACGGGACAGGGGTCGGCATCTGGAAACACCATATATTTT
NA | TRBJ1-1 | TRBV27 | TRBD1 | CASSSPRTGISPEAFF | TGTGCCAGCAGTTCCCCCAGGACAGGGATATCCCCTGAAGCTTTCTTT
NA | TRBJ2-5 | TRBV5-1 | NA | CASSLGGNRETQYF | TGCGCCAGCAGCTTGGGAGGGAATCGCGAGACCCAGTACTTC
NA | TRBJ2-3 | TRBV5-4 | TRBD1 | CASSIGQGTDTQYF | TGTGCCAGCAGCATCGGACAGGGGACAGATACGCAGTATTTT